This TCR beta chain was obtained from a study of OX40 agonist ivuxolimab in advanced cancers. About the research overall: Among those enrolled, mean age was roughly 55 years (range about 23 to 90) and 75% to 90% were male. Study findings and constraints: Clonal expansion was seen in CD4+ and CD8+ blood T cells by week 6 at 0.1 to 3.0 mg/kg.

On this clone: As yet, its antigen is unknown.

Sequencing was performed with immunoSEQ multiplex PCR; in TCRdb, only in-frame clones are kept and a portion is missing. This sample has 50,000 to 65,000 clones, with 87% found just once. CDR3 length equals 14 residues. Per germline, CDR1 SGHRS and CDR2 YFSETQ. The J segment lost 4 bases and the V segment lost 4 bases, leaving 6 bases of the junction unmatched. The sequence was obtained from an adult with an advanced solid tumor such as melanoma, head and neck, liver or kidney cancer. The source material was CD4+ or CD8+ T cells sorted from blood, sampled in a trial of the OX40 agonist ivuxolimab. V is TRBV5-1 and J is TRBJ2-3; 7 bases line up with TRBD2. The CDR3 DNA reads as TGCGCCAGCAGCCCAGGGACTATTGCAGATACGCAGTATTTT. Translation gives CASSPGTIADTQYF. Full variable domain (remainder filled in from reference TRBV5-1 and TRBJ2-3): KAGVTQTPRYLIKTRGQQVTLSCSPISGHRSVSWYQQTPGQGLQFLFEYFSETQRNKGNFPGRFSGRQFSNSRSEMNVSTLELGDSALYLCASSPGTIADTQYFGPGTRLTVL.